This T cell receptor beta chain is drawn from a study of CD8+ T cells in alopecia areata. Germline V CDR1 and CDR2: SGHDT, YYEEEE. The CDR3 contains 16 residues. The V segment lost 3 bases and the J segment 1 base; nucleotides outside the gene matches: 6. Extracted RNA was reverse transcribed, and the resulting cDNA served as sequencing template. The protocol was immunoSEQ multiplex PCR, while the TCRdb copy is restricted to in-frame clones and leaves out a portion. The sample has a few hundred thousand clones, roughly two fifths seen once. Sample treatment: oral pan-JAK inhibitor, 5-10 mg twice daily. PBMCs provided sorted CD4+ and CD8+ T cells.

The chain has TRBV5-6 and TRBJ2-7; 11 nucleotides line up with TRBD2. The origin of this receptor is a human donor with alopecia areata. This material consisted of CD4+ T cells sorted from blood, taken around week 30, from a patient treated with tofacitinib. CDR3 protein: CASSYLTSGASYEQYF. The CDR3, as DNA: TGTGCCAGCAGCTATTTGACTAGCGGGGCTTCCTACGAGCAGTACTTC.